This T cell receptor (beta chain) emerged from a study of blood T cell repertoires in COVID-19. The germline V gene encodes CDR1 MNHEY and CDR2 SMNVEV (reference sequence). The CDR3 is made up of 17 amino acids. V lost 6 bases and J lost 1; bases outside the gene matches: 11. Original data processing: From reference gene primer amplification, estimates of nucleated cell counts were derived. Profiling relied on immunoSEQ multiplex PCR, and the TCRdb table lists in-frame clones only, not all of them. From that table come the V and J calls and clone size; the DNA was used to work out D and trimming. Altogether 170,000 or so clones are present, roughly 78% being singletons, with the ten largest covering 6.5% to 8%.

The clonotype was recovered from a man between 65 and 85 years old with active or convalescent COVID-19. Sequencing was performed on peripheral blood. The rearrangement links TRBV27 to TRBJ2-7; 11 positions match TRBD2. The CDR3 DNA sequence: TGTGCCAGCAGACTAACAGTAGCGGGAGGGCTATCCTACGAGCAGTACTTC. It codes for CASRLTVAGGLSYEQYF.